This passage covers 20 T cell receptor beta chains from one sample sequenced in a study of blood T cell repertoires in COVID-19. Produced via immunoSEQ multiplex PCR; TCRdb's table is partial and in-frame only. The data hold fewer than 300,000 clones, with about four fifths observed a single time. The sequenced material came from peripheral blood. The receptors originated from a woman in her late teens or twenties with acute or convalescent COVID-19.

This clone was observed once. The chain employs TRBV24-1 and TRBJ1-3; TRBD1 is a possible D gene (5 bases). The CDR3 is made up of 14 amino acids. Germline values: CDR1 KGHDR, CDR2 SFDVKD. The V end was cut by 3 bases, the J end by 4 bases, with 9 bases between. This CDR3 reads CATSDGWTGNTIYF. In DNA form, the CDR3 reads TGTGCCACCAGTGATGGATGGACAGGAAACACCATATATTTT.

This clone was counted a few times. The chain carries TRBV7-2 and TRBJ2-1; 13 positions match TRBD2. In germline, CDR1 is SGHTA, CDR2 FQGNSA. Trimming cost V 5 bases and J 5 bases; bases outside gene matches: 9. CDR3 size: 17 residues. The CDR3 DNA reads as TGTGCCAGCAGCCAGGGCTCGGGACTAGCGGGACACAATGAGCAGTTCTTC. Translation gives CASSQGSGLAGHNEQFF.

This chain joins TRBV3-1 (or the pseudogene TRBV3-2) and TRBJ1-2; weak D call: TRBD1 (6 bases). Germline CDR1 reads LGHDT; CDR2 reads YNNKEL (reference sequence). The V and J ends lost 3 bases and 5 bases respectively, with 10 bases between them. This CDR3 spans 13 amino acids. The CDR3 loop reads CASSQGAGYGYTF. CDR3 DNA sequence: TGTGCCAGCAGCCAGGGGGCAGGATATGGCTACACCTTC.

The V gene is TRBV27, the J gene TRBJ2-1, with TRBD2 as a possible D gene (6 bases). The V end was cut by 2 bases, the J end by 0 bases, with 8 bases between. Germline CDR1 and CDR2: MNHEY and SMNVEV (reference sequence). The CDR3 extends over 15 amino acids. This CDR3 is CASSLGGNSYNEQFF. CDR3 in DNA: TGTGCCAGCAGTTTAGGGGGGAACTCCTACAATGAGCAGTTCTTC.

CDR3 amino acids: CAVDGTSAYNEQFF. In nucleotides, the CDR3 is TGTGCCGTAGACGGGACTAGCGCTTACAATGAGCAGTTCTTC. The chain carries TRBV11-2 and TRBJ2-1; 10 bases are a match to TRBD2. This CDR3 spans 14 amino acids. The germline CDR1 and CDR2 sequences are SGHAT and FQNNGV. The junction had 8 bases not matched to a gene; V was cut back by 11 bases and J by 4 bases.

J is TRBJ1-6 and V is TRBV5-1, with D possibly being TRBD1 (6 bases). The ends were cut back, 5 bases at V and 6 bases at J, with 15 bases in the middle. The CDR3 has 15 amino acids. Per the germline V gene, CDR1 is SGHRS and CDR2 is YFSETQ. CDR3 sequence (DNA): TGCGCCAGCAGTCCTGGACAGTTTTTTAATTCACCCCTCCACTTT. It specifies CASSPGQFFNSPLHF.

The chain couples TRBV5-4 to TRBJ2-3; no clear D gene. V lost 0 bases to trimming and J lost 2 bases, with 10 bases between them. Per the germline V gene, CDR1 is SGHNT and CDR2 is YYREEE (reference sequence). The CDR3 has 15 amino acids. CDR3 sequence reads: CASSLAVVNTDTQYF. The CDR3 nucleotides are TGTGCCAGCAGCTTGGCCGTTGTTAACACAGATACGCAGTATTTT.

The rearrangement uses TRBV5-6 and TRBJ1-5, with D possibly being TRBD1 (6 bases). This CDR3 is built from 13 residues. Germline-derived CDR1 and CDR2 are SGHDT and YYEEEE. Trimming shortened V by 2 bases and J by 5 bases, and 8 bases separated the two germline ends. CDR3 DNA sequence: TGTGCCAGCAGCTTTAACAGGGATCAGCCCCAGCATTTT. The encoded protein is CASSFNRDQPQHF.

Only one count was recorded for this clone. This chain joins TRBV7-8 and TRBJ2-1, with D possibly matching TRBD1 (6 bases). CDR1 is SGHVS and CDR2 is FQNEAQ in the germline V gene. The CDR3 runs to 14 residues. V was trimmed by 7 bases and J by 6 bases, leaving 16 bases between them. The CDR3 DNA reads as TGTGCCAGCACAATAACAGGGCTGGGCAATGAGCAGTTCTTC. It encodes CASTITGLGNEQFF.

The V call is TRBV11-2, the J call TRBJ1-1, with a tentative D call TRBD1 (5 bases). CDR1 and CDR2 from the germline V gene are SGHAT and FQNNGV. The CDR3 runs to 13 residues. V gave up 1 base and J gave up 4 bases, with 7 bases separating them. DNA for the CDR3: TGTGCCAGCAGCTTAGTCCAGGGCACTGAAGCTTTCTTT. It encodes CASSLVQGTEAFF. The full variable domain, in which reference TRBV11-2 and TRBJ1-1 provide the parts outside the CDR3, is EAGVAQSPRYKIIEKRQSVAFWCNPISGHATLYWYQQILGQGPKLLIQFQNNGVVDDSQLPKDRFSAERLKGVDSTLKIQPAKLEDSAVYLCASSLVQGTEAFFGQGTRLTVV.

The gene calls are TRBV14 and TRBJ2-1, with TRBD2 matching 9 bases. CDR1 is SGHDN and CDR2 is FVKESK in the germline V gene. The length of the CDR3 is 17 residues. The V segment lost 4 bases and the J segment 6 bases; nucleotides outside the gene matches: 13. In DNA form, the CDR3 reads TGTGCCAGCAGCCGACCCGGGACTAGCATCAGAGGCAATGAGCAGTTCTTC. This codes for CASSRPGTSIRGNEQFF.

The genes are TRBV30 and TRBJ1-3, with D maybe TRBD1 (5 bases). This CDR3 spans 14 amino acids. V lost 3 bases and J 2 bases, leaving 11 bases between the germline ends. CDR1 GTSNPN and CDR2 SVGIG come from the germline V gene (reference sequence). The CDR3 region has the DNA TGTGCCTGGAGCCTAACAGGACCTGGAAACACCATATATTTT. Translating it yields CAWSLTGPGNTIYF.

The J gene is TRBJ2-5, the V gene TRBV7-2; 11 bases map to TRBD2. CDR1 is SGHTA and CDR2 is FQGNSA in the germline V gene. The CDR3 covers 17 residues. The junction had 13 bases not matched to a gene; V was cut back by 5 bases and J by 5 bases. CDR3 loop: CASSLLTSGDIFETQYF. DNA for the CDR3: TGTGCCAGCAGCCTATTGACTAGCGGGGATATTTTTGAGACCCAGTACTTC.

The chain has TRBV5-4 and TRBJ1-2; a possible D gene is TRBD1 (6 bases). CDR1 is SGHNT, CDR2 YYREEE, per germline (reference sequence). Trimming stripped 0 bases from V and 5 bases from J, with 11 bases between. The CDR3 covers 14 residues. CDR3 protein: CASSLGEGTYGYTF. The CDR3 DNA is TGTGCCAGCAGCTTGGGGGAGGGGACATATGGCTACACCTTC.

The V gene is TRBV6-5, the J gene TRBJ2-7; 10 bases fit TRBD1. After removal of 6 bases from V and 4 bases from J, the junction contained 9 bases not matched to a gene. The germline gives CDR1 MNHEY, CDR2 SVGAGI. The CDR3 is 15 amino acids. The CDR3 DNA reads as TGTGCCAGCAGCTGGAGGGGGGGACAGGGGTACGAGCAGTACTTC. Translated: CASSWRGGQGYEQYF.

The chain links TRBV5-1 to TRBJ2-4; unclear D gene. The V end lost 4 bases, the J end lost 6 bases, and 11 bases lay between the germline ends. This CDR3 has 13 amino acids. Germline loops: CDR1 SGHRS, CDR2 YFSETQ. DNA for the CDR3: TGCGCCAGCAGCCCTCCAGGAATAAACATTCAGTACTTC. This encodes CASSPPGINIQYF.

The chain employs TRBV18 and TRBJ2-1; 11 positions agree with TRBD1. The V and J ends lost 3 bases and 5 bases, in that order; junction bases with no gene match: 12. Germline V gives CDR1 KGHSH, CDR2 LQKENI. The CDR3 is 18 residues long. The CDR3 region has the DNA TGTGCCAGCTCACCTCAACCTATAGGGACAGGGGGGGACAATGAGCAGTTCTTC. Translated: CASSPQPIGTGGDNEQFF.

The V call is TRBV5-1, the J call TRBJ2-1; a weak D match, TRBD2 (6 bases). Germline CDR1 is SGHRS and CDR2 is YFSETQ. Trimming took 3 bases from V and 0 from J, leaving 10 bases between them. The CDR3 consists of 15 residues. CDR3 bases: TGCGCCAGCAGCTCGGAGCGGGTCTCCTACAATGAGCAGTTCTTC. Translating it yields CASSSERVSYNEQFF.

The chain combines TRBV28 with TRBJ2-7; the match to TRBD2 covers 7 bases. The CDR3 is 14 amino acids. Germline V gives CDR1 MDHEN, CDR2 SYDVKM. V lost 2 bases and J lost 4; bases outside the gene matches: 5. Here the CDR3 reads CASSLGSGTYEQYF. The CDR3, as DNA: TGTGCCAGCAGTTTAGGAAGCGGGACTTACGAGCAGTACTTC.

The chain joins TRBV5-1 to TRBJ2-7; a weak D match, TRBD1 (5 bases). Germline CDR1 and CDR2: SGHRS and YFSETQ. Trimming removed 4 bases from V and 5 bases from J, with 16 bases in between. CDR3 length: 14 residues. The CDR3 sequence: CASSPRIPQDEQYF. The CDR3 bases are TGCGCCAGCAGCCCGAGAATACCACAGGACGAGCAGTACTTC.